This TCR beta chain was identified during a study of vaccination effects on CD4 cells after COVID-19. Regarding this clone: No antigen is known for it.

The CDR3 consists of 15 residues. Germline-derived CDR1 and CDR2 are GTSNPN and SVGIG (reference sequence). The V gene lost 4 bases and the J gene lost 3 bases, with 18 bases spanning the gap. Study results and caveats: Long after vaccination, the clones induced by infection and by vaccine shrank markedly in size.

Clones were sequenced by immunoSEQ multiplex PCR, and TCRdb holds only the in-frame ones, with some missing. Here the sample spans more than 50,000 clones, roughly 79% being singletons. ViraFEST used viral peptide pools to expand antigen-specific CD4+ T cells before sequencing. CD4+ T cells were isolated after less than 13 days of culture. Researchers reported culturing approximately 1.8 million PBMC in each well, adding approximately 10 IU/ml IL-2 and approximately 10 ug/ml peptides. The material was CD4+ T cells from PBMCs cultured with HCoV-229E spike peptides, obtained before COVID-19 vaccination. This TCR derives from a human donor who received a COVID-19 vaccine. V usage is TRBV30 and J usage is TRBJ1-1; possibly TRBD1 for D (6 bases). CDR3 residues: CAWISLGATYTEAFF. CDR3 coding DNA: TGTGCCTGGATAAGTTTGGGGGCAACATACACTGAAGCTTTCTTT. The complete variable domain, with remaining parts taken from reference TRBV30 and TRBJ1-1, reads SQTIHQWPATLVQPVGSPLSLECTVEGTSNPNLYWYRQAAGRGLQLLFYSVGIGQISSEVPQNLSASRPQDRQFILSSKKLLLSDSGFYLCAWISLGATYTEAFFGQGTRLTVV.